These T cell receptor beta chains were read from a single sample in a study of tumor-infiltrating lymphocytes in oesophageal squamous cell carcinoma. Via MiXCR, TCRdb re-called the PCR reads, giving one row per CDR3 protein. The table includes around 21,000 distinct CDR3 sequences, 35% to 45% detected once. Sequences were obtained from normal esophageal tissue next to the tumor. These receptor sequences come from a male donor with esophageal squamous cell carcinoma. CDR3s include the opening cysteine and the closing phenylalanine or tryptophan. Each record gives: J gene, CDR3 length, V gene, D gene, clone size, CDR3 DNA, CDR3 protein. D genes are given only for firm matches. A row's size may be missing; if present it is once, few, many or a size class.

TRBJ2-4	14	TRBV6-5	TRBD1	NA	TGTGCCAGCAGCTCCCGGGACAGTGATGGAGAGCAGTACTTC	CASSSRDSDGEQYF
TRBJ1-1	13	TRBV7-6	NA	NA	TGTGCCAGCAGCCGGGACTCGAACACTGAAGCTTTCTTT	CASSRDSNTEAFF
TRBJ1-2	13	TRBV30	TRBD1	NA	TGTGCCTGGAGGGAAGGGACAGCCTATGGCTACACCTTC	CAWREGTAYGYTF
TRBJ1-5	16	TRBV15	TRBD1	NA	TGTGCCACCAGCATAGCCGGGACAGGGGGCTTTCAGCCCCAGCATTTT	CATSIAGTGGFQPQHF
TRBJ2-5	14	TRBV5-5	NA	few	TGTGCCAGCAGCGGGGAGCCGTCGGCCCGGGAGCAGTACTTC	CASSGEPSAREQYF
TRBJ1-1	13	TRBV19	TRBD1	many	TGTGCCAGTAATCAGGGGGTGAACACTGAAGCTTTCTTT	CASNQGVNTEAFF
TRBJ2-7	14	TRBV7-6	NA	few	TGTGCCAGCAGCCCGACAGCCACTTACTACGAGCAGTACTTC	CASSPTATYYEQYF
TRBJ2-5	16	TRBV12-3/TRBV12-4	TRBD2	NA	TGTGCCAGCAGTTTTACCGGGGCGGGAGGCCAAGAGACCCAGTACTTC	CASSFTGAGGQETQYF
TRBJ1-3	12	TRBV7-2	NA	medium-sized	TGTGCCAGCAGCCCCCAGGGAAACACCATATATTTT	CASSPQGNTIYF
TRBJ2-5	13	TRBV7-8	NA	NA	TGTGCCAGCAGCGCTACAGGAGAGGAGACCCAGTACTTC	CASSATGEETQYF
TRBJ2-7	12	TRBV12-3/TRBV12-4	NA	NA	TGTGCCAGCAGTTTCCCAGGGGACGAGCAGTACTTC	CASSFPGDEQYF
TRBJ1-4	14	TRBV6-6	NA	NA	TGTGCCAGCAGTCGGACGTCAACAAGTGAAAAACTGTTTTTT	CASSRTSTSEKLFF
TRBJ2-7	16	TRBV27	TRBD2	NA	TGTGCCAGCAGTCCCTGGACTAGCGGGAGTGCGGGCGAGCAGTACTTC	CASSPWTSGSAGEQYF
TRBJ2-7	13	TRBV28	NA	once	TGTGCCAGCAGTCTAAGGGGTCCCTACGAGCAGTACTTC	CASSLRGPYEQYF
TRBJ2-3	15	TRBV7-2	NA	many	TGTGCCAGCAGCTTGGCAGGCCTAATCACAGATACGCAGTATTTT	CASSLAGLITDTQYF